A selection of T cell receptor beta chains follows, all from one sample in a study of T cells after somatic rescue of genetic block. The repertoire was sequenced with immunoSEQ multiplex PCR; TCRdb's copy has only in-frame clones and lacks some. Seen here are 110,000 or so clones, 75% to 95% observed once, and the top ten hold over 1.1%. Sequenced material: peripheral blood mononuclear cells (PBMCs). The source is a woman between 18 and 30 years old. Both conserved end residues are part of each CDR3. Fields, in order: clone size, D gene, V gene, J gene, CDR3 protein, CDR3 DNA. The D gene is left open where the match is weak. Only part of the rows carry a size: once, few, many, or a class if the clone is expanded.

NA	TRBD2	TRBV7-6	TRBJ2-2	CASSLGLSGGNTGELFF	TGTGCCAGCAGCTTAGGGTTAAGCGGGGGCAATACCGGGGAGCTGTTTTTT
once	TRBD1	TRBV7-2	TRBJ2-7	CASSLDRGNYEQYF	TGTGCCAGCAGCTTAGACAGGGGAAACTACGAGCAGTACTTC
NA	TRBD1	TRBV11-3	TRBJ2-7	CASSLDRVRGREQYF	TGTGCCAGCAGCTTAGATCGGGTCAGGGGGCGAGAGCAGTACTTC
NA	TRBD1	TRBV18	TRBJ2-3	CASSPPGQGVASAQYF	TGTGCCAGCTCACCACCTGGGCAGGGGGTGGCGTCCGCGCAGTATTTT
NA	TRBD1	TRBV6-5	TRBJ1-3	CASTRQGPSGNTIYF	TGTGCCAGCACTAGACAGGGGCCCTCTGGAAACACCATATATTTT
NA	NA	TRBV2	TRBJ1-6	CASLASGGNSPLHF	TGTGCCAGCCTCGCCTCAGGAGGTAATTCACCCCTCCACTTT
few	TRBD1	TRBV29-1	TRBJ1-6	CRAYRGFSPLHF	TGCAGGGCCTACAGGGGTTTCTCACCCCTCCACTTT
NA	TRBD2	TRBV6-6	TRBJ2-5	CASSSATSLKTQYF	TGTGCCAGCAGTTCCGCGACTAGCTTGAAGACCCAGTACTTC
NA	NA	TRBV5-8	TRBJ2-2	CASRSGSTPTGELFF	TGTGCCAGCAGGTCCGGGTCGACTCCCACCGGGGAGCTGTTTTTT
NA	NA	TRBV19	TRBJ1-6	CARDRENF	TGTGCCAGGGACCGGGAAAACTTT
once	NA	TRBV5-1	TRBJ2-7	CASSPHAGQSVGEQYF	TGCGCCAGCAGCCCCCACGCCGGACAGTCCGTCGGAGAGCAGTACTTC
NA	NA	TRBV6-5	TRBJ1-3	CASTFDPGNTIYF	TGTGCCAGCACCTTTGACCCTGGAAACACCATATATTTT
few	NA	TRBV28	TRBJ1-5	CASSSGGGNQPQHF	TGTGCCAGCAGTTCGGGGGGCGGCAATCAGCCCCAGCATTTT
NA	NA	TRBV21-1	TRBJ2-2	CASSKRLAGGLNTGELFF	TGTGCCAGCAGCAAACGACTAGCGGGGGGCCTGAACACCGGGGAGCTGTTTTTT
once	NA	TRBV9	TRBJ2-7	CASSSTHGGGYEQYF	TGTGCCAGCAGCTCAACACACGGGGGTGGTTACGAGCAGTACTTC
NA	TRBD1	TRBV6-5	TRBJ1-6	CASSYFAGGGSPLHF	TGTGCCAGCAGTTACTTTGCAGGGGGAGGATCACCCCTCCACTTT
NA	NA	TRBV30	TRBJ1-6	CAWSRENSPLHF	TGTGCCTGGTCTCGGGAAAATTCACCCCTCCACTTT
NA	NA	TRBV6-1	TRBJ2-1	CASSRQPNSYNEQFF	TGTGCCAGCAGTCGACAGCCGAACTCCTACAATGAGCAGTTCTTC
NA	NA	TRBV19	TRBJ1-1	CASSMMFGGEVNTEAFF	TGTGCCAGTAGTATGATGTTTGGGGGGGAGGTGAACACTGAAGCTTTCTTT
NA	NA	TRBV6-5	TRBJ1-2	CASSTGEWKVGYTF	TGTGCCAGCAGTACTGGGGAGTGGAAGGTTGGCTACACCTTC
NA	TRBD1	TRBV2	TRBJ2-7	CASSESGTGRGTYEQYF	TGTGCCAGCAGTGAAAGTGGGACAGGTCGGGGGACCTACGAGCAGTACTTC
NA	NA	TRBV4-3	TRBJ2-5	CASSQDLSTAKTRHF	TGCGCCAGCAGCCAAGATCTGTCTACCGCGAAAACTAGGCACTTC
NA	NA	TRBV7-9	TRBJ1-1	CASSVLTGPNTEAFF	TGTGCCAGCAGCGTTTTGACAGGACCGAACACTGAAGCTTTCTTT
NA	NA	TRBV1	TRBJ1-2	CTSSHPAGKGNYGYTF	TGCACCAGCAGCCACCCCGCGGGTAAGGGTAACTATGGCTACACCTTC
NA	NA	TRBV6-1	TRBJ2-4	CASSRDNLAKNIQYF	TGTGCCAGCAGTCGGGACAACTTAGCCAAAAACATTCAGTACTTC
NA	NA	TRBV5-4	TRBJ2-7	CASSPQGFGLYEQYF	TGTGCCAGCAGCCCTCAAGGGTTCGGCCTATACGAGCAGTACTTC
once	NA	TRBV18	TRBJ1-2	CASSHGKGGYGYTF	TGTGCCAGCTCACACGGGAAGGGTGGGTATGGCTACACCTTC
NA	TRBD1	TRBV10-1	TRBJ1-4	CASGIRGQEEKLFF	TGCGCCAGTGGAATAAGGGGGCAAGAGGAAAAACTGTTTTTT